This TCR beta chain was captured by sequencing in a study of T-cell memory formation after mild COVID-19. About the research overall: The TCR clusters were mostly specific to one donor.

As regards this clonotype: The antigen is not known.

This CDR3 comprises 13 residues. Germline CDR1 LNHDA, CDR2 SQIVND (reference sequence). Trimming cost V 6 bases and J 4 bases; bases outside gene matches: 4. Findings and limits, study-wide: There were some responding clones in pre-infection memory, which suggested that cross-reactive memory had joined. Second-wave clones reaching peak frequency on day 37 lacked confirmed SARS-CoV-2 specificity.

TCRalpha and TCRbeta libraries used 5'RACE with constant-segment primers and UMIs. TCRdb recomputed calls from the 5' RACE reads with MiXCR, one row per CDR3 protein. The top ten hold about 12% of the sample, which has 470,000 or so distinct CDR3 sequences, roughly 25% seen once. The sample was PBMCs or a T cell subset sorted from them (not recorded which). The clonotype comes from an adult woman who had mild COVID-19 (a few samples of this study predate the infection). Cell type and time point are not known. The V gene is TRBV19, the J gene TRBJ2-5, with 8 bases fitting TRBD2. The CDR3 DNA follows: TGTGCCAGTAGGCGGACTAGCTCAGAGACCCAGTACTTC. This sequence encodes CASRRTSSETQYF.